The 20 T cell receptor beta chains listed next were all sequenced from one sample in a study of control samples from healthy donors and cancer patients. Clones were read by immunoSEQ multiplex PCR, and TCRdb kept only the in-frame ones, dropping some. The table shows about 120,000 clones, with roughly 90% occurring only once. The sample taken for sequencing was blood. These receptors originate from a man in his forties or fifties in good health.

Only one count was recorded for this clone. In DNA form, the CDR3 reads TGTGCCAGCAGCTTGGGCAATCAGCCCCAGCATTTT. Protein product: CASSLGNQPQHF. V and J are TRBV5-5 and TRBJ1-5, with D unclear. This CDR3 contains 12 residues. CDR1 and CDR2 from the germline V gene are SGHKS and YYEKEE (reference sequence). Deletions cut 0 bases from V and 2 bases from J, with 0 bases between.

This sequence joins TRBV27 and TRBJ2-2; 10 bases agree with TRBD2. Germline CDR1 is MNHEY and CDR2 is SMNVEV (reference sequence). This CDR3 comprises 16 residues. Trimming removed 4 bases from V and 7 bases from J; junction bases left unmatched: 9. The CDR3 spells CASSSRAGGLVGELFF. CDR3 coding DNA: TGTGCCAGCAGTTCCCGAGCGGGGGGGCTCGTCGGGGAGCTGTTTTTT.

The chain employs TRBV5-1 and TRBJ1-4; D gene uncertain. The V end was cut by 4 bases, the J end by 0 bases, with 7 bases between. Germline V gene lookup returns CDR1 SGHRS and CDR2 YFSETQ. The CDR3 loop spans 14 amino acids. This CDR3 reads CASSGGATNEKLFF. DNA for the CDR3: TGCGCCAGCAGCGGAGGAGCAACTAATGAAAAACTGTTTTTT.

The V and J genes are TRBV24-1 and TRBJ1-4; 7 bases fit TRBD1. Trimming at V came to 12 bases and at J to 1 base, leaving 16 bases not matched to a gene. Looked up from germline, CDR1 is KGHDR and CDR2 is SFDVKD. The CDR3 is 17 amino acids. The CDR3 is CAPSRRGQELTNEKLFF. The DNA of the CDR3 is TGTGCCCCCTCAAGAAGGGGGCAGGAGTTAACTAATGAAAAACTGTTTTTT.

The count of this clone is one. CDR3 in DNA: TGTGCCAGTTCGGTGCAGGGGATAGATACGCAGTATTTT. Its protein is CASSVQGIDTQYF. V is TRBV7-9 and J is TRBJ2-3, with a tentative D call TRBD1 (6 bases). The CDR3 consists of 13 residues. V lost 9 bases and J lost 5, with 15 bases in between. Germline V gene data show CDR1 as SEHNR and CDR2 as FQNEAQ (reference sequence).

The genes are TRBV13 and TRBJ2-7; TRBD1 matches 8 bases. The junction had 7 bases not matched to a gene; V was cut back by 2 bases and J by 1 base. The CDR3 extends over 16 amino acids. Looked up from germline, CDR1 is PRHDT and CDR2 is FYEKMQ (reference sequence). The CDR3 is CASSLTGGTASYEQYF. CDR3 nucleotides: TGTGCCAGCAGCTTAACAGGGGGGACTGCTTCCTACGAGCAGTACTTC.

V gene TRBV4-2 combines with J gene TRBJ2-5; D possibly corresponds to TRBD2 (6 bases). Germline values: CDR1 LGHNA, CDR2 YNFKEQ. The CDR3 is made up of 15 amino acids. V was cut by 4 bases and J by 3 bases, with 15 bases left in between. CDR3 in DNA: TGTGCCAGCAGCCGGGGACTGGGTGGGGAAGAGACCCAGTACTTC. Its protein is CASSRGLGGEETQYF.

Ten or more counts support this clone. The V gene is TRBV6-5, the J gene TRBJ1-1, with D possibly TRBD1 on 5 matching bases. V dropped 2 bases and J dropped 4 bases, with 8 bases sitting between them. The germline V gene encodes CDR1 MNHEY and CDR2 SVGAGI. The CDR3 has 13 residues. CDR3 in amino acids: CASSYVGGTEAFF. In nucleotides, the CDR3 is TGTGCCAGCAGTTACGTCGGGGGCACTGAAGCTTTCTTT.

V usage is TRBV2 and J usage is TRBJ2-1; TRBD2 matches at 13 bases. There are 14 residues in the CDR3. Germline CDR1 reads SNHLY; CDR2 reads FYNNEI. J gave up 8 bases and V 5 bases, and 3 bases lay outside the gene matches. CDR3 in DNA: TGTGCCAGCAGTACTAGCGGGGGGGCCTATGAGCAGTTCTTC. Its protein product is CASSTSGGAYEQFF.

The gene calls are TRBV7-2 and TRBJ2-3; 14 bases align to TRBD2. The CDR3 contains 16 residues. The trim removed 5 bases at V and 1 base at J, leaving 2 bases unmatched. The germline CDR1 and CDR2 sequences are SGHTA and FQGNSA. CDR3 DNA: TGTGCCAGCAGCACGGGACTAGCGGGGGGCACAGATACGCAGTATTTT. This sequence encodes CASSTGLAGGTDTQYF.

The V and J genes are TRBV27 and TRBJ2-3, with 10 bases matching TRBD2. The germline V gene encodes CDR1 MNHEY and CDR2 SMNVEV (reference sequence). The V gene end was trimmed by 7 bases and the J gene end by 4 bases; junction bases not matched to a gene: 8. This CDR3 region has 15 residues. The CDR3 nucleotides are TGTGCCAGCACCACGGAAGCGGGGGGGCCAGATACGCAGTATTTT. It codes for CASTTEAGGPDTQYF.

The chain combines TRBV15 with TRBJ1-5; D gene ambiguous. The germline V gene encodes CDR1 LNHNV and CDR2 YYDKDF (reference sequence). The CDR3 is made up of 13 amino acids. Trimming shortened V by 0 bases and J by 5 bases, and 5 bases separated the two germline ends. The CDR3 bases are TGTGCCACCAGCAGAGATCCGCATCAGCCCCAGCATTTT. As protein: CATSRDPHQPQHF.

This chain uses TRBV6-2 or TRBV6-3 with TRBJ2-5; 13 nucleotides align to TRBD2. Unmatched junction bases numbered 5, after V lost 4 bases and J lost 6 bases. Germline CDR1 MNHEY, CDR2 SVGEGT. This CDR3 is built from 15 residues. CDR3 protein: CASSSGLAGMKTQYF. For the CDR3, the DNA is TGTGCCAGCAGTTCGGGACTAGCGGGGATGAAGACCCAGTACTTC.

The chain is built from TRBV7-9 and TRBJ1-3; the D gene is possibly TRBD1 (6 bases). CDR3 length: 17 residues. From germline, CDR1 is SEHNR and CDR2 FQNEAQ (reference sequence). V shed 2 bases and J shed 0 bases, with 14 bases lying between them. The CDR3 reads CASSLIKTGSSGNTIYF. The CDR3, as DNA: TGTGCCAGCAGCTTAATAAAAACAGGGTCCTCTGGAAACACCATATATTTT.

The genes are TRBV4-1 and TRBJ1-5; D call uncertain. Germline V CDR1 and CDR2: MGHRA, YSYEKL. The V end was cut by 2 bases, the J end by 7 bases, with 12 bases between. This CDR3 contains 14 residues. The CDR3 loop is CASSQPFQEQPQHF. The CDR3, as DNA: TGCGCCAGCAGCCAACCCTTTCAGGAGCAGCCCCAGCATTTT.

The V gene is TRBV27, the J gene TRBJ2-3, with D perhaps TRBD2 (7 bases). The germline V gene has CDR1 MNHEY and CDR2 SMNVEV (reference sequence). There are 16 residues in the CDR3. Trimming shortened V by 1 base and J by 2 bases, and 13 bases separated the two germline ends. Here the CDR3 reads CASSLFGGLFTDTQYF. DNA for the CDR3: TGTGCCAGCAGTTTATTCGGGGGGCTATTCACAGATACGCAGTATTTT.

CDR3 coding DNA: TGCGCCAGCAGCTTGCGGGGGAGGGTCAATGAGCAGTTCTTC. It codes for CASSLRGRVNEQFF. The chain links TRBV5-1 to TRBJ2-1, with TRBD2 matching over 7 bases. The trim removed 1 base at V and 6 bases at J, leaving 4 bases unmatched. The germline gives CDR1 SGHRS, CDR2 YFSETQ. This CDR3 spans 14 amino acids.

This clone has a handful of counts. The rearrangement joins TRBV2 to TRBJ1-2; TRBD1 agrees at 9 bases. The CDR3 has 14 amino acids. Germline CDR1 and CDR2: SNHLY and FYNNEI. V lost 5 bases and J lost 8; bases outside the gene matches: 9. CDR3 in DNA: TGTGCCAGCAGTCCCGGGACAGGGTTCTTGGGCTACACCTTC. The encoded protein is CASSPGTGFLGYTF.

The chain has TRBV6-5 and TRBJ2-5; 13 bases align to TRBD2. Germline CDR1 is MNHEY and CDR2 is SVGAGI. The CDR3 covers 15 residues. Trimming cost V 6 bases and J 5 bases; bases outside gene matches: 6. The CDR3, as DNA: TGTGCCAGCAGCAAGACTAGCGGGGGGCTCGAGACCCAGTACTTC. As protein: CASSKTSGGLETQYF.

The rearrangement uses TRBV20-1 and TRBJ2-3; 12 positions agree with TRBD2. The CDR3 spans 15 residues. V dropped 3 bases and J dropped 5; count of bases not matched to a gene: 6. Germline CDR1 DFQATT, CDR2 SNEGSKA (reference sequence). The CDR3 nucleotides read TGCAGTGCTAGTCCTAGCGGGGGGGCGGTAGATACGCAGTATTTT. Protein: CSASPSGGAVDTQYF.